This entry describes one T cell receptor (beta chain). Antigen: not known. Other DNA sequences in this sample translate to the same CDR3. PCR involved 60 Vbeta and 13 Jbeta primers. The assay was immunoSEQ multiplex PCR, and TCRdb's table has in-frame clones only and misses some. The repertoire holds 100,000 to 150,000 clones, about two thirds seen once, with about 2.6% in the top ten. The data stem from a study of cytomegalovirus exposure and HLA in healthy donors. Findings and limits, study-wide: The listing of 150 to 200 TCR beta chains classed them as cytomegalovirus-associated.

V was shortened by 5 bases and J by 7 bases, with 18 bases between the two germline ends. The CDR3 covers 16 residues. Germline V gene sequence: CDR1 SEHNR, CDR2 FQNEAQ (reference sequence). The TCR originated in a woman aged 60-75 years in good health and CMV-seropositive. Source material: PBMCs. This chain uses TRBV7-9 with TRBJ1-6; D might be TRBD1 (5 bases). As DNA, the CDR3 is TGTGCCAGCAGCCCCCCGGGGGGGGAGGGGAATTCACCCCTCCACTTT. Translation: CASSPPGGEGNSPLHF.